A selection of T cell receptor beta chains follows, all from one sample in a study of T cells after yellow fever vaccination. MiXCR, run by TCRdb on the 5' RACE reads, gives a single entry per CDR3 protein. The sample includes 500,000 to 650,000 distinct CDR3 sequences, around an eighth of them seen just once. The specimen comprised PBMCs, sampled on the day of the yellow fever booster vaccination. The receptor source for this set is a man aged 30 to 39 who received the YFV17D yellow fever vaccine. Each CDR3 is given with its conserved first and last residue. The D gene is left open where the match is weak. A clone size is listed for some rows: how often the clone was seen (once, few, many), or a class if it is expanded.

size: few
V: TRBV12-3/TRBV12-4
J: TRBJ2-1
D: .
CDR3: CASSLGRDPQQQFF
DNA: TGTGCCAGCAGTTTGGGCCGGGACCCCCAACAGCAGTTCTTC

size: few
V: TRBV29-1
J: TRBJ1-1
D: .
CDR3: CSVEGRDRGDTEAFF
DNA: TGCAGCGTTGAAGGCAGGGACCGGGGGGACACTGAAGCTTTCTTT

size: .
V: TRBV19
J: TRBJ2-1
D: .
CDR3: CASSMGPEQFF
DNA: TGTGCCAGTAGTATGGGACCGGAGCAGTTCTTC

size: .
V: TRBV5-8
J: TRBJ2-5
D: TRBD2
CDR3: CASSLKIAGGGETQYF
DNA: TGTGCCAGCAGCTTAAAAATAGCGGGAGGAGGAGAGACCCAGTACTTC

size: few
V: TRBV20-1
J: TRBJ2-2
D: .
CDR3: CSARDLRGAGELFF
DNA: TGCAGTGCTAGAGACCTCAGGGGGGCCGGGGAGCTGTTTTTT

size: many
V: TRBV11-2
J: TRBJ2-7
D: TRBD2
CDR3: CASSPSRGGYEQYF
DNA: TGTGCCAGCAGCCCTAGCCGGGGGGGATACGAGCAGTACTTC

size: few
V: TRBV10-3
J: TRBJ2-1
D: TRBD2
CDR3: CAIKTREVNEQFF
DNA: TGTGCCATCAAAACGCGGGAGGTCAATGAGCAGTTCTTC

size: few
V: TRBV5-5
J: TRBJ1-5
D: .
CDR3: CASSLSVGTYQPQHF
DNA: TGTGCCAGCAGCTTGTCGGTCGGGACCTATCAGCCCCAGCATTTT

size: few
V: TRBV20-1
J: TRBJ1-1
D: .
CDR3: CSARAPGGGNTEAFF
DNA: TGCAGTGCCCGGGCTCCCGGAGGGGGGAACACTGAAGCTTTCTTT

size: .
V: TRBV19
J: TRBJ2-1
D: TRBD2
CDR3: CASSSLGLAGYNEQFF
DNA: TGTGCCAGTAGTTCCTTGGGACTAGCGGGGTACAATGAGCAGTTCTTC

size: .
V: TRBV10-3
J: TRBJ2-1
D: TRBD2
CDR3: CAISGGLAGFILGSYNEQFF
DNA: TGTGCCATCAGTGGGGGACTAGCGGGTTTTATTCTTGGATCCTACAATGAGCAGTTCTTC

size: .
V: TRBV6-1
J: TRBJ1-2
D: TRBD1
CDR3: CASTRRNRGDYGYTF
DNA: TGTGCCAGCACGAGAAGAAACAGGGGGGACTATGGCTACACCTTC

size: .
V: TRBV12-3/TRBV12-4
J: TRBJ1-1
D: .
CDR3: CASLVRMNTEAFF
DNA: TGTGCCAGCTTAGTCAGAATGAACACTGAAGCTTTCTTT

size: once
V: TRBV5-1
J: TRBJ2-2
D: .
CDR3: CASSLVAVDTGELFF
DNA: TGCGCCAGCAGCTTGGTGGCGGTTGACACCGGGGAGCTGTTTTTT

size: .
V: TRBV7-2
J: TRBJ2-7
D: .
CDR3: CASSLRGAEQYF
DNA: TGTGCCAGCAGCCTTCGGGGGGCCGAGCAGTACTTC

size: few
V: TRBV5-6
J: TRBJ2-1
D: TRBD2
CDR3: CASSDRDYSQFF
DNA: TGTGCCAGCAGCGACCGGGACTATTCGCAGTTCTTC

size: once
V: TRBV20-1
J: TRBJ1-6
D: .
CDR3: CSASPGTVNSPLHF
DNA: TGCAGTGCTAGCCCAGGGACCGTCAATTCACCCCTCCACTTT

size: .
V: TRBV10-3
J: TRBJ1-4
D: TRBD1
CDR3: CAISTGVREKLFF
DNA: TGTGCCATCAGCACAGGGGTACGTGAAAAACTGTTTTTT

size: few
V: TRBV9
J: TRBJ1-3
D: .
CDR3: CASSVDSGNTIYF
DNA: TGTGCCAGCAGCGTAGACTCTGGAAACACCATATATTTT

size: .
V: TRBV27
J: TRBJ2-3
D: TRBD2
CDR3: CASSLLAGRSTDTQYF
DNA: TGTGCCAGCAGTCTCTTAGCGGGCCGTAGCACAGATACGCAGTATTTT

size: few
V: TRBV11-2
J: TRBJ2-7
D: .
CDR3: CASSFYRGPYEQYF
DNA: TGTGCCAGCAGCTTTTATCGGGGTCCCTACGAGCAGTACTTC

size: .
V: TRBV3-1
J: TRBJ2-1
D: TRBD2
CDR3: CGSSRVAGPLEQFF
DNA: TGTGGCAGCAGCCGGGTAGCGGGACCCCTTGAGCAGTTCTTC

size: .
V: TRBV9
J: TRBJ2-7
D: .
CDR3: CASSVGGTSGGAWEQYF
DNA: TGTGCCAGCAGCGTAGGGGGTACGAGCGGCGGCGCGTGGGAGCAGTACTTC

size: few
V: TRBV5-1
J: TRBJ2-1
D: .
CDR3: CASSLTFNEQFF
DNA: TGCGCCAGCAGCTTAACATTCAATGAGCAGTTCTTC

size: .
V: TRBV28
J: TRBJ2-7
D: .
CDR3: CASMQGIHEQYF
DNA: TGTGCCAGCATGCAGGGGATCCACGAGCAGTACTTC

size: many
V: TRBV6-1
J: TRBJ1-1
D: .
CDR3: CASSPPRGNEAFF
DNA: TGTGCCAGCAGCCCCCCCAGAGGGAATGAAGCTTTCTTT

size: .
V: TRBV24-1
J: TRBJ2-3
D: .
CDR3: CATSRPGMETDTQYF
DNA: TGTGCCACCAGTCGTCCAGGGATGGAGACAGATACGCAGTATTTT

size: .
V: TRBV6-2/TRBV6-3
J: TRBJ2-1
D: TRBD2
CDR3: CASSYARSGRGNEQFF
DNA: TGTGCCAGCAGTTACGCACGGAGCGGGAGGGGTAATGAGCAGTTCTTC

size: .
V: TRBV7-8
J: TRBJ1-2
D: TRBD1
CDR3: CASSLRTGTF
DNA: TGTGCCAGCAGCCTACGGACAGGTACCTTC

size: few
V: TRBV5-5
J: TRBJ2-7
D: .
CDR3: CASSGEMTGNYEQYF
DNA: TGTGCCAGCAGCGGAGAGATGACGGGAAACTACGAGCAGTACTTC

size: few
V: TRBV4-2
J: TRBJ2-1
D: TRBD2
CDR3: CASNELSGGDNEQFF
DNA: TGTGCCAGCAACGAACTGTCGGGGGGAGACAATGAGCAGTTCTTC

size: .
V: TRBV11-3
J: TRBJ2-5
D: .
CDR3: CASSIGYQETQYF
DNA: TGTGCCAGCAGCATAGGGTACCAAGAGACCCAGTACTTC

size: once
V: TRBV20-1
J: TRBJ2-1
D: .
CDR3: CSAPRGGGEQFF
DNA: TGCAGTGCCCCTAGGGGGGGGGGTGAGCAGTTCTTC

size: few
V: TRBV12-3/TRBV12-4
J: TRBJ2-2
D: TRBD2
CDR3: CASSFWAGVNTGELFF
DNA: TGTGCCAGCAGTTTTTGGGCGGGAGTGAACACCGGGGAGCTGTTTTTT

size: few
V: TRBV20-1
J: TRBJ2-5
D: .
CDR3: CSARDTETQYF
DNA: TGCAGTGCTAGAGATACGGAGACCCAGTACTTC

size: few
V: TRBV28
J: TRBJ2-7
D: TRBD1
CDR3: CASLRDSTYEQYF
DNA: TGTGCCAGCCTCCGGGACAGTACCTACGAGCAGTACTTC

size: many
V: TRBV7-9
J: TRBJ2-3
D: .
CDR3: CASSLPPDTQYF
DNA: TGTGCCAGCAGCTTGCCCCCCGATACGCAGTATTTT

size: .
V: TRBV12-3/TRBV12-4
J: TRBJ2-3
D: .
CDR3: CASSFETSTDTQYF
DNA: TGTGCCAGCAGTTTTGAGACTAGCACAGATACGCAGTATTTT

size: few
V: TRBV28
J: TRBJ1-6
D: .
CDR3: CASSLSDPTDSYNSPLHF
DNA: TGTGCCAGCAGTTTATCGGACCCGACAGATTCTTATAATTCACCCCTCCACTTT

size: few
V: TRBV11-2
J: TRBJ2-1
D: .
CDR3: CASTTGPQQFF
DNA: TGTGCCAGCACCACCGGGCCTCAGCAGTTCTTC

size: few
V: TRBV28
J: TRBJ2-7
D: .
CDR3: CASKGGRYEQYF
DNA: TGTGCCAGCAAGGGGGGGAGATACGAGCAGTACTTC

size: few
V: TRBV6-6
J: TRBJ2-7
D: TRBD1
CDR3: CASGAGGEQYF
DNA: TGTGCCAGCGGAGCAGGGGGCGAGCAGTACTTC

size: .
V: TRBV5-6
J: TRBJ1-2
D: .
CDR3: CASSLGLRGNYGYTF
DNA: TGTGCCAGCAGCTTGGGCCTCAGGGGTAACTATGGCTACACCTTC

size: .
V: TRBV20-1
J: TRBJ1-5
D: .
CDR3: CSARDRFGGRDQPQHF
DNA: TGCAGTGCTAGAGATCGGTTCGGGGGAAGGGATCAGCCCCAGCATTTT

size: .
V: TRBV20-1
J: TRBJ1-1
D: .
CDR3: CSARTQGNTEAFF
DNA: TGCAGTGCTAGAACACAGGGGAACACTGAAGCTTTCTTT

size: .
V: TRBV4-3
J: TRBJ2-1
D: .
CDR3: CASSLNRDEKQFF
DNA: TGCGCCAGCAGCCTAAACCGGGACGAAAAGCAGTTCTTC

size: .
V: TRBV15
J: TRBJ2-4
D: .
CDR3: CATSRVLSGPNIQYF
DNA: TGTGCCACCAGCAGAGTTTTGAGCGGCCCCAACATTCAGTACTTC

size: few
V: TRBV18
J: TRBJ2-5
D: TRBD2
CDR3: CASSPPTSWNGETQYF
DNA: TGTGCCAGCTCACCACCGACTAGCTGGAATGGAGAGACCCAGTACTTC

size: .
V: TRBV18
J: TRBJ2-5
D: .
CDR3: CASSPPTQETQYF
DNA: TGTGCCAGCTCACCACCGACCCAAGAGACCCAGTACTTC

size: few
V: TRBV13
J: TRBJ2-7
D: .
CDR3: CASSFNLRGGVSSYEQYF
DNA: TGTGCCAGCAGCTTCAACCTAAGGGGCGGGGTGAGCTCCTACGAGCAGTACTTC

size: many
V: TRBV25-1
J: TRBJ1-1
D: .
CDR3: CASSEYGGPNTEAFF
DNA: TGTGCCAGCAGTGAATATGGGGGCCCAAACACTGAAGCTTTCTTT

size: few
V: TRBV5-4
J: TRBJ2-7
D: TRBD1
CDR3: CASSGLHRGVYEQYF
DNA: TGTGCCAGCAGCGGCCTCCACAGGGGCGTGTACGAGCAGTACTTC

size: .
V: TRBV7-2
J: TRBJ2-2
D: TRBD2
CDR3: CASSQLSGSAGELFF
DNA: TGTGCCAGCAGCCAGCTTAGCGGGTCCGCCGGGGAGCTGTTTTTT

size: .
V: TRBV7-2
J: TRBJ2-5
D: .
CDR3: CASSLGIRKGETQYF
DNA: TGTGCCAGCAGCTTAGGTATCCGCAAGGGGGAGACCCAGTACTTC

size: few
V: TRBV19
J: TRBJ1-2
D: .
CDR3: CASSQMGVGYTF
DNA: TGTGCCAGTAGCCAGATGGGGGTCGGCTACACCTTC

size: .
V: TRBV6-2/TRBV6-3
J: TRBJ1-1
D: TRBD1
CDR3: CASSYSKTGLHTEAFF
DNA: TGTGCCAGCAGTTACTCGAAGACAGGGTTACACACTGAAGCTTTCTTT